The clone carrying this T cell receptor (beta chain) was counted a single time. This sample stems from a study of early T cells in non-severe SARS-CoV-2 infection. The CDR3 consists of 13 residues. Trimming removed 7 bases at V and 8 bases at J, with 14 bases between. Researchers tagged individual cDNA molecules with unique molecular identifiers. TCRdb redid the calling of the 5' RACE reads with MiXCR, one entry per CDR3 protein. The sample records 68,000 or so distinct CDR3 sequences, about 11% being singletons. The sequencing sample was made of whole blood. The rearrangement joins TRBV12-3 or TRBV12-4 to TRBJ1-4; a weak D match, TRBD1 (5 bases). The sequence was collected from an adult who was a healthcare worker with PCR-confirmed SARS-CoV-2 infection or an uninfected control (not recorded which). CDR3 sequence reads: CASTRGGAEKLFF. The CDR3 DNA reads as TGTGCCAGCACTCGGGGCGGCGCCGAAAAACTGTTTTTT.